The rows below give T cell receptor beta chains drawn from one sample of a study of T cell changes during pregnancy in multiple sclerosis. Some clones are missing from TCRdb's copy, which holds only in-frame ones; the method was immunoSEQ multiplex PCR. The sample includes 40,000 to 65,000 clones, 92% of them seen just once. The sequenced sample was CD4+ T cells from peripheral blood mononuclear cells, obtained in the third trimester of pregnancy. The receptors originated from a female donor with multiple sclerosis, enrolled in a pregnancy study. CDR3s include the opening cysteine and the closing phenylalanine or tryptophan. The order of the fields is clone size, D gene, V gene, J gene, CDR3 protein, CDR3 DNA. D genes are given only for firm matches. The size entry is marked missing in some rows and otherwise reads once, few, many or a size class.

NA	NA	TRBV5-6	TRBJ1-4	CASSLLSGRWEKLFF	TGTGCCAGCAGCTTGCTCTCAGGGAGGTGGGAAAAACTGTTTTTT
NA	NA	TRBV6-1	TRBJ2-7	CASPGTKGYEQYF	TGTGCCAGCCCCGGGACAAAGGGCTACGAGCAGTACTTC
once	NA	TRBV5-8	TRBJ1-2	CASRDRTAYTF	TGTGCCAGCAGAGATCGGACAGCCTACACCTTC
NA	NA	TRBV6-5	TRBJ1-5	CASSLTGGRNQPQHF	TGTGCCAGCAGTCTCACCGGGGGACGGAATCAGCCCCAGCATTTT
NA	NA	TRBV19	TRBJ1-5	CASSESDQPQHF	TGTGCCAGTAGTGAGTCGGATCAGCCCCAGCATTTT
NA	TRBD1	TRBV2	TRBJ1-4	CASSEDRGHEKLFF	TGTGCCAGCAGTGAAGACAGGGGTCACGAAAAACTGTTTTTT
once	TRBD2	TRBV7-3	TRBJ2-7	CASSLFPAGGSHEQYF	TGTGCCAGCAGCTTATTCCCAGCGGGGGGGTCCCACGAGCAGTACTTC
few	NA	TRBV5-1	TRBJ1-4	CASSDIFQGPLFF	TGCGCCAGCAGTGATATTTTCCAGGGTCCACTGTTTTTT
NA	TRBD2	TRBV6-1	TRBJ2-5	CASSAGLAGGQETQYF	TGTGCCAGCAGTGCAGGACTAGCGGGAGGCCAAGAGACCCAGTACTTC
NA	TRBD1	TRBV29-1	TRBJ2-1	CSVGTGYNEQFF	TGCAGCGTCGGGACAGGGTATAATGAGCAGTTCTTC
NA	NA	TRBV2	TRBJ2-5	CASRDRTGTVQETQYF	TGTGCCAGCAGGGATCGCACAGGGACCGTCCAAGAGACCCAGTACTTC
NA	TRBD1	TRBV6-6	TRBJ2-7	CASSYSSRDRGFEQYF	TGTGCCAGCAGTTACTCAAGCCGGGACAGGGGATTCGAGCAGTACTTC
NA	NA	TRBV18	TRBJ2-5	CASATVPQETQYF	TGTGCCAGCGCCACGGTCCCCCAAGAGACCCAGTACTTC
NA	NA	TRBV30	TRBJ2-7	CAWSEKGSSSYEQYF	TGTGCCTGGAGTGAAAAGGGGTCTAGCTCCTACGAGCAGTACTTC
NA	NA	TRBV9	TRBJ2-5	CASSPHQRSGETQYF	TGTGCCAGCAGCCCTCACCAGAGGAGTGGAGAGACCCAGTACTTC
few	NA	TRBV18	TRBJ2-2	CASSPVQGNTGELFF	TGTGCCAGCTCACCAGTACAGGGGAACACCGGGGAGCTGTTTTTT
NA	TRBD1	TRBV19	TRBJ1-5	CASPGQGWDRGNQPQHF	TGTGCCAGTCCGGGACAGGGATGGGATCGGGGCAATCAGCCCCAGCATTTT
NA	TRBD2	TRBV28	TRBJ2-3	CASSHRRLAGGGTDTQYF	TGTGCCAGCAGTCACCGCCGACTAGCGGGAGGCGGGACAGATACGCAGTATTTT
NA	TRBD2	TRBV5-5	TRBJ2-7	CASSFREGEQYF	TGTGCCAGCAGCTTCCGGGAGGGCGAGCAGTACTTC
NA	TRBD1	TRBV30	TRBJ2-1	CAWSKGQVTDEQFF	TGTGCCTGGAGTAAAGGACAGGTCACGGATGAGCAGTTCTTC
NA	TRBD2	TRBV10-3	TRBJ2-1	CAISEQRVAGGNEQFF	TGTGCCATCAGTGAGCAAAGGGTAGCGGGAGGTAATGAGCAGTTCTTC
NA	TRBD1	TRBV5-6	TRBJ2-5	CASSQPGQGGETQYF	TGTGCCAGCAGCCAGCCGGGACAGGGAGGAGAGACCCAGTACTTC
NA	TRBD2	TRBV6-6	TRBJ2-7	CASSYSSGGITYEQYF	TGTGCCAGCAGTTACTCTAGCGGGGGGATTACCTACGAGCAGTACTTC
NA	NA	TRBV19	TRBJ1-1	CASSIREVGTEAFF	TGTGCCAGTAGTATAAGGGAGGTCGGCACTGAAGCTTTCTTT
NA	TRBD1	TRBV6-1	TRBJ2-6	CASRETGSGANVLTF	TGTGCCAGCAGGGAGACAGGGTCCGGGGCCAACGTCCTGACTTTC
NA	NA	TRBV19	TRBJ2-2	CASSIRGTGELFF	TGTGCCAGTAGTATTCGAGGCACCGGGGAGCTGTTTTTT
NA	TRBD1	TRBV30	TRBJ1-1	CAWSRGQDTEAFF	TGTGCCTGGAGCAGGGGGCAGGACACTGAAGCTTTCTTT
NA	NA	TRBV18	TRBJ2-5	CASSPISKETQYF	TGTGCCAGCTCACCGATCAGTAAAGAGACCCAGTACTTC
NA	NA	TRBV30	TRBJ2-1	CALLFVAEQFF	TGTGCCCTTCTGTTTGTGGCTGAGCAGTTCTTC
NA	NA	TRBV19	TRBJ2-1	CASHPGTSYNEQFF	TGTGCCAGCCATCCCGGGACTTCCTACAATGAGCAGTTCTTC
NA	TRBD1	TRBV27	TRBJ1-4	CASRADRGLSEKLFF	TGTGCCAGCAGGGCCGACAGGGGACTTAGTGAAAAACTGTTTTTT
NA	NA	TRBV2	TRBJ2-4	CASSPTAPGKNIQYF	TGTGCCAGCAGCCCGACGGCCCCAGGCAAAAACATTCAGTACTTC
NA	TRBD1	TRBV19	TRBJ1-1	CASSSQPGGLSTEAFF	TGTGCCAGTAGTAGTCAACCAGGGGGCCTAAGCACTGAAGCTTTCTTT
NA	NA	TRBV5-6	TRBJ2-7	CASSSTSLGEQYF	TGTGCCAGCAGCTCGACTAGTCTGGGCGAGCAGTACTTC
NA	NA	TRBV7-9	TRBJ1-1	CASSWTVHTEAFF	TGTGCCAGCAGCTGGACAGTTCACACTGAAGCTTTCTTT
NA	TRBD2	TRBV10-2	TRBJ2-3	CASSERGGRTDTQYF	TGCGCCAGCAGTGAGCGGGGGGGCCGCACAGATACGCAGTATTTT
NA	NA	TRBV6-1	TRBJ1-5	CASSDWGRYSNQPQHF	TGTGCCAGCAGTGATTGGGGGCGTTATAGCAATCAGCCCCAGCATTTT
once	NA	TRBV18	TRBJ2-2	CASSLLENTRGNTGELFF	TGTGCCAGCTCACTTCTCGAAAACACCCGCGGGAACACCGGGGAGCTGTTTTTT
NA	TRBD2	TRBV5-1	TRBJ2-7	CASSLSGGVSSYEQYF	TGCGCCAGCAGTCTTAGCGGGGGGGTAAGCTCCTACGAGCAGTACTTC
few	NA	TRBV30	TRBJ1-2	CAWSKQGNYGYTF	TGTGCCTGGAGTAAACAGGGTAACTATGGCTACACCTTC
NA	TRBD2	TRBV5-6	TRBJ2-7	CASSFGSGTSANYEQYF	TGTGCCAGCAGCTTCGGGTCTGGGACTAGCGCCAACTACGAGCAGTACTTC
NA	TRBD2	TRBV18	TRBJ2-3	CASSLLAGFTDTQYF	TGTGCCAGCTCACTACTAGCGGGGTTCACAGATACGCAGTATTTT
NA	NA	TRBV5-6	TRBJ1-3	CATKQASSGNTIYF	TGTGCCACCAAGCAGGCCAGCTCTGGAAACACCATATATTTT
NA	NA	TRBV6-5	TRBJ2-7	CASRQALAFSYEQYF	TGTGCCAGCAGGCAGGCCCTAGCATTTTCCTACGAGCAGTACTTC
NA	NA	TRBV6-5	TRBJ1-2	CASSYGGFGGYTF	TGTGCCAGCAGTTACGGAGGGTTCGGTGGCTACACCTTC
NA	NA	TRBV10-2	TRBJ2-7	CASSESGQGRYEQYF	TGCGCCAGCAGTGAGTCCGGGCAGGGTAGGTACGAGCAGTACTTC
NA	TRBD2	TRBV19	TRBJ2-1	CASTSRTRLMSEQFF	TGTGCCAGTACCTCCCGGACTAGGTTAATGAGTGAGCAGTTCTTC
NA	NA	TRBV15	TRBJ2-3	CATSKLWEAGDTQYF	TGTGCCACCAGCAAGCTTTGGGAGGCCGGAGATACGCAGTATTTT
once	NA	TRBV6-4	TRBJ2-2	CASGEPGTGELFF	TGTGCCAGCGGGGAGCCGGGCACCGGGGAGCTGTTTTTT
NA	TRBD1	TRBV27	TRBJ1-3	CASSSQGASGNTIYF	TGTGCCAGCAGTTCACAGGGGGCTTCCGGAAACACCATATATTTT
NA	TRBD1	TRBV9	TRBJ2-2	CASSVAQDRGTGELFF	TGTGCCAGCAGCGTAGCTCAGGACAGGGGGACCGGGGAGCTGTTTTTT
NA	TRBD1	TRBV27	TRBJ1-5	CASSYRQGAGNQPQHF	TGTGCCAGCAGTTACCGCCAGGGGGCTGGCAATCAGCCCCAGCATTTT
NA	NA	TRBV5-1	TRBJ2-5	CASSLGAEPFQETQYF	TGCGCCAGCAGCTTGGGAGCGGAGCCTTTCCAAGAGACCCAGTACTTC
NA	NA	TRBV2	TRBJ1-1	CASSGRALNTEAFF	TGTGCCAGCAGTGGGAGGGCTTTGAACACTGAAGCTTTCTTT
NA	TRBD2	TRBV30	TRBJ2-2	CAWSVPQRDFTGELFF	TGTGCCTGGAGTGTACCCCAGCGGGATTTCACCGGGGAGCTGTTTTTT
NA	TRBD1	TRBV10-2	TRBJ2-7	CASRTGGYYEQYF	TGCGCCAGCAGGACAGGGGGCTACTACGAGCAGTACTTC
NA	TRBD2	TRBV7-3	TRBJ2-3	CASSAVGLAGSDTQYF	TGTGCCAGCAGCGCGGTCGGACTAGCGGGGTCAGATACGCAGTATTTT
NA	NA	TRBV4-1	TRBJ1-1	CASSQQTGPTPEAFF	TGCGCCAGCAGCCAACAAACAGGGCCCACTCCTGAAGCTTTCTTT
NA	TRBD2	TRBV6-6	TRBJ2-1	CASSYSTAAGYNEQFF	TGTGCCAGCAGTTACTCGACGGCAGCGGGGTACAATGAGCAGTTCTTC
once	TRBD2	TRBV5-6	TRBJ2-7	CASSLGAGRSYEQYF	TGTGCCAGCAGCTTAGGAGCCGGGAGGTCCTACGAGCAGTACTTC